The 20 T cell receptor beta chains below come from one sample, sequenced in a study of T cells after yellow fever vaccination. MiXCR, run by TCRdb on the 5' RACE reads, gives a single entry per CDR3 protein. The data show 150,000 to 200,000 distinct CDR3 sequences, roughly 6.4% seen once. Sequenced here: CD4+ T cells sorted from PBMCs, sampled on the day of the first yellow fever vaccination. These TCRs come from a man aged 18 to 35 who received the YFV17D yellow fever vaccine.

In its sample, this clonotype was seen a few times. The chain joins TRBV28 to TRBJ1-2; the D is unclear. Germline loops: CDR1 MDHEN, CDR2 SYDVKM. The CDR3 contains 11 residues. The V gene lost 7 bases and the J gene lost 8 bases, with 11 bases spanning the gap. CDR3 in DNA: TGTGCCAGCACCGCCCGGGAAGGCTACACCTTC. Protein sequence: CASTAREGYTF.

In this sample, this clonotype turned up many times. This chain joins TRBV6-1 and TRBJ1-5; 8 nucleotides align to TRBD1. CDR1 MNHNS and CDR2 SASEGT come from the germline V gene. The CDR3 consists of 13 residues. Germline trimming cut 4 bases from V and 6 bases from J; bases unmatched to any gene: 2. The CDR3 sequence is CASSGQGSQPQHF. DNA of the CDR3: TGTGCCAGCAGTGGACAGGGGAGTCAGCCCCAGCATTTT.

This clonotype was seen a handful of times. The chain employs TRBV30 and TRBJ2-1, with 7 bases aligning to TRBD2. The CDR3 contains 13 residues. V trimming: 2 bases; J trimming: 3 bases; junction bases outside the gene matches: 1. From germline, CDR1 is GTSNPN and CDR2 SVGIG (reference sequence). The CDR3: CAWSSGNYNEQFF. CDR3 coding DNA: TGTGCCTGGAGTAGCGGGAACTACAATGAGCAGTTCTTC.

This clonotype has just a few counts. The V call is TRBV5-1, the J call TRBJ2-1, with D unclear. CDR1 SGHRS and CDR2 YFSETQ come from the germline V gene. Deletions cut 6 bases from V and 9 bases from J, with 19 bases between. CDR3 size: 14 residues. This chain's CDR3 is CASNEHRFSREQFF. In DNA, the CDR3 is TGCGCCAGCAACGAGCACCGTTTCTCGCGTGAGCAGTTCTTC. Full variable domain (missing parts from reference TRBV5-1 and TRBJ2-1): KAGVTQTPRYLIKTRGQQVTLSCSPISGHRSVSWYQQTPGQGLQFLFEYFSETQRNKGNFPGRFSGRQFSNSRSEMNVSTLELGDSALYLCASNEHRFSREQFFGPGTRLTVL.

V usage is TRBV7-2 and J usage is TRBJ1-3, with a tentative D call TRBD1 (6 bases). Germline CDR1 is SGHTA and CDR2 is FQGNSA. V was pared by 1 base and J by 3 bases, with 16 bases between. The CDR3 runs 17 residues. CDR3: CASSLGEGGKFGNTIYF. The CDR3, as DNA: TGTGCCAGCAGCTTAGGGGAGGGGGGGAAATTTGGAAACACCATATATTTT.

The chain recombines TRBV7-2 with TRBJ2-5, with D possibly being TRBD2 (5 bases). Trimming pared 4 bases from V and 6 bases from J, leaving 12 bases between. This CDR3 spans 13 amino acids. The germline gives CDR1 SGHTA, CDR2 FQGNSA. In nucleotides, the CDR3 is TGTGCCAGCAGCTCCGACTATCGCCAGACCCAGTACTTC. Encoded protein: CASSSDYRQTQYF.

The chain recombines TRBV20-1 with TRBJ2-3, with D perhaps matching TRBD2 (7 bases). Germline V lookup: CDR1 DFQATT, CDR2 SNEGSKA (reference sequence). V dropped 3 bases and J dropped 3 bases, with 13 bases sitting between them. This CDR3 spans 14 amino acids. CDR3 nucleotide sequence: TGCAGTGCTAGCCCAGCGGGACATACAGATACGCAGTATTTT. Its translation: CSASPAGHTDTQYF.

This clonotype was recorded a few times. In DNA form, the CDR3 reads TGTGCCACACAGGATTACAATGAGCAGTTCTTC. This gives the protein CATQDYNEQFF. The V gene is TRBV18, the J gene TRBJ2-1; perhaps TRBD1 as D (5 bases). V lost 10 bases to trimming and J lost 4 bases, with 8 bases between them. CDR3 size: 11 residues. Per the germline V gene, CDR1 is KGHSH and CDR2 is LQKENI.

The V and J genes are TRBV4-1 and TRBJ2-3; 9 bases align to TRBD1. Germline CDR1 reads MGHRA; CDR2 reads YSYEKL. The length of the CDR3 is 16 residues. The V segment lost 4 bases and the J segment 2 bases; nucleotides outside the gene matches: 7. CDR3 DNA sequence: TGCGCCAGCAGCCGCCGGGGACAGGGAGACACAGATACGCAGTATTTT. It encodes CASSRRGQGDTDTQYF.

The chain uses TRBV12-5 and TRBJ2-1; 10 bases line up with TRBD2. The CDR3 covers 18 residues. The germline V gene has CDR1 LGHNT and CDR2 FRNRAP. V trimming: 1 base; J trimming: 5 bases; junction bases outside the gene matches: 11. The CDR3 DNA is TGTGCTAGTGGTTTGGCCCCGCGACTAGCGGGTGAAAACAATGAGCAGTTCTTC. Amino acids: CASGLAPRLAGENNEQFF.

The chain links TRBV3-1 to TRBJ1-2; no reliable D call. V was clipped by 6 bases and J by 3 bases, with 11 bases between them. CDR1 is LGHDT, CDR2 YNNKEL, per germline (reference sequence). The CDR3 totals 13 residues. The CDR3 reads CASRATGHYGYTF. DNA for the CDR3: TGTGCCAGCAGAGCGACCGGCCACTATGGCTACACCTTC.

CDR3 in DNA: TGTGCCAGCAGGGGACAGGGGGGCAATGAGCAGTTCTTC. This gives the protein CASRGQGGNEQFF. V usage is TRBV2 and J usage is TRBJ2-1; 11 nucleotides align to TRBD1. V lost 6 bases and J lost 6; bases outside the gene matches: 1. This CDR3 is built from 13 residues. Germline V gives CDR1 SNHLY, CDR2 FYNNEI.

This clonotype was counted once. A much larger clone lies one base from this, so it may be a read error. This chain joins TRBV6-5 and TRBJ2-3, with TRBD2 identical over 7 bases. From germline, CDR1 is MNHEY and CDR2 SVGAGI. This CDR3 comprises 18 residues. V lost 4 bases and J lost 3; bases outside the gene matches: 16. CDR3 in DNA: TGTGCCAGCAGTTTAGGAGGATCAAGCGGGGAGGGTACAGATACGCAGTATTTT. Translation gives CASSLGGSSGEGTDTQYF.

This clonotype has ten or more counts. The chain carries TRBV20-1 and TRBJ1-1, with D unresolved. This CDR3 region has 14 residues. Trimming took 2 bases from V and 1 from J, leaving 11 bases between them. Germline V gene lookup returns CDR1 DFQATT and CDR2 SNEGSKA (reference sequence). The CDR3 DNA reads as TGCAGTGCTAGAAGGGATCCAGCGAACACTGAAGCTTTCTTT. This gives the protein CSARRDPANTEAFF.

There are many counts of this clonotype. This chain uses TRBV11-2 with TRBJ2-1; no firm D call. Germline V gives CDR1 SGHAT, CDR2 FQNNGV. Trimming left V 4 bases short and J 2 bases short, with 9 bases between. The CDR3 is 14 amino acids. This CDR3 is CASSSDWPYNEQFF. CDR3 DNA: TGTGCCAGCAGCTCAGACTGGCCCTACAATGAGCAGTTCTTC.

This clonotype was picked up a small number of times. The rearrangement joins TRBV20-1 to TRBJ1-1, with a weak D call TRBD1 (5 bases). Germline lookup yields CDR1 DFQATT and CDR2 SNEGSKA (reference sequence). V was shortened by 5 bases and J by 0 bases, with 13 bases between the two germline ends. The CDR3 has 14 residues. Here the CDR3 reads CSAPRGTMNTEAFF. In DNA form, the CDR3 reads TGCAGTGCTCCGCGAGGGACCATGAACACTGAAGCTTTCTTT.

This clonotype has ten or more counts. The J gene is TRBJ2-6, the V gene TRBV7-3, with D possibly matching TRBD1 (5 bases). The V and J ends lost 4 bases and 4 bases respectively, with 8 bases between them. The CDR3 runs 14 residues. Germline V CDR1 and CDR2: SGHTA, FQGTGA. The CDR3 nucleotides read TGTGCCAGCAGCTCAGGGTCCGGGGCCAACGTCCTGACTTTC. Its protein product is CASSSGSGANVLTF.

At least ten counts were recorded for this clonotype. V usage is TRBV7-2 and J usage is TRBJ1-1; D unresolved. Trimming removed 2 bases from V and 1 base from J, with 8 bases in between. The CDR3 runs 14 residues. Germline V gene data show CDR1 as SGHTA and CDR2 as FQGNSA. This chain's CDR3 is CASSLTRWNTEAFF. The CDR3 DNA follows: TGTGCCAGCAGCTTAACCAGGTGGAACACTGAAGCTTTCTTT.

This clonotype was observed many times. The chain employs TRBV6-5 and TRBJ1-1; no clear D. Germline CDR1 is MNHEY and CDR2 is SVGAGI. The CDR3 is 13 residues long. V was shortened by 0 bases and J by 7 bases, with 9 bases between the two germline ends. CDR3 bases: TGTGCCAGCAGTTACTCGTTCAGGTTTGAAGCTTTCTTT. Translation gives CASSYSFRFEAFF.

Many counts were recorded for this clonotype. The chain is built from TRBV5-1 and TRBJ1-3; 7 nucleotides line up with TRBD1. V shed 3 bases and J 2 bases; nucleotides not matched to a gene: 5. Germline-derived CDR1 and CDR2 are SGHRS and YFSETQ. The CDR3 spans 15 residues. The CDR3 protein is CASSSRTGTGNTIYF. The CDR3 nucleotides read TGCGCCAGCAGCTCCCGGACAGGTACTGGAAACACCATATATTTT.